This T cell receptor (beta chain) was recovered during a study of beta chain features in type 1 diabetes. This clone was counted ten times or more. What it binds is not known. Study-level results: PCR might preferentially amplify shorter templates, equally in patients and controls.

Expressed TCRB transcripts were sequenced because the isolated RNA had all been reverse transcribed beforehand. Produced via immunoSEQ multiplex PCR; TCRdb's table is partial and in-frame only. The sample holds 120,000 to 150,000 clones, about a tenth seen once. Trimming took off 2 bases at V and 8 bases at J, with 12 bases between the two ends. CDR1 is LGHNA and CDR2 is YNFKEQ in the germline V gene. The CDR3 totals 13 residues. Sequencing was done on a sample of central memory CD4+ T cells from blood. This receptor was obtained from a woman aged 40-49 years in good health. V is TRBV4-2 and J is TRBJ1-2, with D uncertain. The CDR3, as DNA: TGTGCCAGCAGCCAATCGATTCGAGTGGGCTACACCTTC. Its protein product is CASSQSIRVGYTF.